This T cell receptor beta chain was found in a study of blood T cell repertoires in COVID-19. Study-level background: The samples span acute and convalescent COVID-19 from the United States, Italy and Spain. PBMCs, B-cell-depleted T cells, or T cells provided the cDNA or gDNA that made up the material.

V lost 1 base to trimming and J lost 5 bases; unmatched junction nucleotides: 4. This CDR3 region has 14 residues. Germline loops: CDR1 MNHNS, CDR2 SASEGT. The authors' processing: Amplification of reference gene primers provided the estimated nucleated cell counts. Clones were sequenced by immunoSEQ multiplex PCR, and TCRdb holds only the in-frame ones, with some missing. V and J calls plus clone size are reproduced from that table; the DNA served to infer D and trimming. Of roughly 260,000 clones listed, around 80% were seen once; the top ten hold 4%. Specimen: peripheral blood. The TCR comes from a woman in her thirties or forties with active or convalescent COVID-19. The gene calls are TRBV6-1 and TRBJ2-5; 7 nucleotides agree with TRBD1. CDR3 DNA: TGTGCCAGCAGTGAAGACAGGGGCACCGAGACCCAGTACTTC. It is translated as CASSEDRGTETQYF.